The 6 T cell receptor beta chains below come from one sample, sequenced in a study of cytomegalovirus exposure and HLA in healthy donors (dated by TCRdb to 2016 to 2017). Receptor libraries were prepared by the immunoSEQ multiplex PCR assay. For the multiplex PCR, a mixture combining 60 forward primers for TCR Vbeta segments and 13 reverse primers for TCR Jbeta segments was used. Not all clones reach the TCRdb copy of this immuneACCESS table, which keeps in-frame sequences only. Checked studies attribute under half of the gap to unresolved V genes and leave the rest unexplained. The sample includes roughly 100,000 clones, with roughly 80% observed a single time. The ten most abundant clones make up roughly 3.7% of the sample. Specimen: PBMCs. The origin of the receptors is a man aged 60 to 69 in good health and CMV-seronegative.

This sequence joins TRBV5-6 and TRBJ2-7; a possible D gene is TRBD1 (6 bases). The CDR3 totals 14 residues. The V end was cut by 0 bases, the J end by 5 bases, with 12 bases between. Looked up from germline, CDR1 is SGHDT and CDR2 is YYEEEE. The CDR3 region is CASSLDRVSDEQYF. CDR3 in DNA: TGTGCCAGCAGCTTGGACAGGGTTAGCGACGAGCAGTACTTC.

The chain joins TRBV5-5 to TRBJ1-4; D is undetermined. The V gene's germline CDR1 is SGHKS and CDR2 YYEKEE (reference sequence). The CDR3 covers 12 residues. V lost 1 base and J 4 bases, leaving 2 bases between the germline ends. The CDR3 coding sequence is TGTGCCAGCAGCTTGCTTAATGAAAAACTGTTTTTT. This sequence encodes CASSLLNEKLFF.

This clone was picked up a small number of times. The V and J genes are TRBV5-1 and TRBJ1-1; 7 bases line up with TRBD1. Looked up from germline, CDR1 is SGHRS and CDR2 is YFSETQ. Trimming removed 4 bases from V and 4 bases from J; junction bases left unmatched: 7. The length of the CDR3 is 14 residues. As DNA, the CDR3 is TGCGCCAGCAGCAGACAGGGATTGAGCACTGAAGCTTTCTTT. It yields the protein CASSRQGLSTEAFF. Variable domain in full (rest from reference TRBV5-1 and TRBJ1-1): KAGVTQTPRYLIKTRGQQVTLSCSPISGHRSVSWYQQTPGQGLQFLFEYFSETQRNKGNFPGRFSGRQFSNSRSEMNVSTLELGDSALYLCASSRQGLSTEAFFGQGTRLTVV.

The V and J genes are TRBV7-2 and TRBJ2-1; D gene uncertain. The V gene lost 0 bases and the J gene lost 0 bases, with 9 bases spanning the gap. Germline V gene data show CDR1 as SGHTA and CDR2 as FQGNSA. CDR3 length: 16 amino acids. CDR3 sequence (DNA): TGTGCCAGCAGCTTAGCTAGCCCTAGCTCCTACAATGAGCAGTTCTTC. It yields the protein CASSLASPSSYNEQFF.

The table lists this clone with a few counts. The rearrangement links TRBV19 to TRBJ2-7, with 9 bases identical to TRBD1. Germline CDR1 is LNHDA and CDR2 is SQIVND (reference sequence). Trimming cost V 4 bases and J 3 bases; bases outside gene matches: 7. The CDR3 consists of 15 residues. This CDR3 is CASSTRDRAGYEQYF. For the CDR3, the DNA is TGTGCCAGTAGTACTCGGGACAGGGCTGGCTACGAGCAGTACTTC.

J is TRBJ1-4 and V is TRBV27, with D perhaps matching TRBD1 (5 bases). CDR3 length equals 15 residues. Germline V gives CDR1 MNHEY, CDR2 SMNVEV (reference sequence). Trimming cost V 4 bases and J 7 bases, with 16 bases left between them. CDR3 nucleotide sequence: TGTGCCAGCAGTTACGTAATTGGGGCCTCTGAAAAACTGTTTTTT. Residues: CASSYVIGASEKLFF.